This T cell receptor (beta chain) was obtained from a study of spatial heterogeneity in lung cancer. Study-wide background: Alpha-chain detections were consistently fewer than beta-chain detections among the sequences.

One entry per CDR3 protein results from TCRdb running MiXCR on the 5' RACE reads. Of approximately 81,000 distinct CDR3 sequences in the sample, approximately 12% were seen once. The time point is: sample taken at primary tumor resection. Unsorted tumor, nontumor lung tissue or cryopreserved PBMC supplied the whole RNA. The donor population consisted of 72 patients with untreated, early-stage non-small cell lung cancer. This clonotype has at least ten counts. V lost 0 bases, J lost 2 bases, and 11 bases lay in between. The length of the CDR3 is 15 residues. Germline loops: CDR1 SGHRS, CDR2 YFSETQ. The source material was PBMCs, sampled at surgery. The V gene is TRBV5-1, the J gene TRBJ1-2; D is uncertain. The TCR sequence derives from a male donor with early-stage non-small cell lung cancer. In nucleotides, the CDR3 is TGCGCCAGCAGCTTGGAGGTGGGCGTAAACTATGGCTACACCTTC. Its protein is CASSLEVGVNYGYTF.